The T cell receptor (beta chain) described here comes from a study of CD8+ T cells in alopecia areata. Study-wide background: Affected scalp percentage determined the severity score of treated patients. General study findings and limits: Expanded CD8+ clones among the top 100, and scalp clonality, were significantly decreased by tofacitinib. While patients received tofacitinib, many expanded lesional clones remained present in scalp and blood.

Treatment described: oral pan-JAK inhibitor, 5-10 mg twice daily. The sequencing template was cDNA reverse transcribed from extracted RNA. Clones were sequenced by immunoSEQ multiplex PCR, and TCRdb holds only the in-frame ones, with some missing. The sample carries about 190,000 clones, 64% recorded once. Remarks on this clone: No antigen is known for it.

Trimming cost V 0 bases and J 1 base; bases outside gene matches: 2. Germline CDR1 LGHNA, CDR2 YSLEER. The CDR3 loop spans 16 amino acids. Here the sequenced sample was CD4+ T cells sorted from blood, taken at week 4, from a patient treated with tofacitinib. This receptor was obtained from a human donor with alopecia areata. This rearrangement joins TRBV4-3 to TRBJ2-2; 7 bases align to TRBD2. CDR3 amino acids: CASSQDWGGNTGELFF. DNA of the CDR3: TGCGCCAGCAGCCAAGATTGGGGGGGGAACACCGGGGAGCTGTTTTTT.